These 30 T cell receptor beta chains share one sample of origin, sequenced in a study of T cell repertoires in cytomegalovirus infection (dated 2019 in TCRdb). TCRdb lists the instrument as Illumina HiSeq 1500. The public reads were reprocessed in TCRdb via fastp at Q25 and MiXCR, keeping in-frame beta chains. Rows are unified per CDR3 protein, each entry keeping the most common DNA and genes. The sample table lists 49,000 or so distinct CDR3 sequences, under 20% of them with a count of one. The biggest ten clones account for around half of the sample. These receptors have no known antigen. Per the publication, the treatment or condition label means: in vitro stimulation with specific CMV peptide epitopes to enrich CMV-specific T cells. This sample comprised CD8+ T cells from cultured PBMCs, obtained from culture after CMV antigen stimulation. The source of these receptors is a human donor in good health (CMV status not recorded). Some clones in this sample may be carry-over from other donors' samples.

The rearrangement links TRBV5-1 to TRBJ2-1; 8 positions agree with TRBD2. CDR3 length: 15 amino acids. V lost 0 bases to trimming and J lost 8 bases; unmatched junction nucleotides: 7. CDR1 and CDR2 (germline): SGHRS, YFSETQ. CDR3 bases: TGCGCCAGCAGCTTGGCCGGCGGGGGGCTTGATGAGCAGTTCTTC. It specifies CASSLAGGGLDEQFF.

The CDR3 DNA reads TGCGCCAGCAGCTTGGTTTTCTGGGACGGAGGCCCCCCTGGGGCCAACGTCCTGACTTTC. This sequence encodes CASSLVFWDGGPPGANVLTF. This chain joins TRBV5-1 and TRBJ2-6, with D perhaps assigned TRBD1 or TRBD2 (5 bases each). Between the trimmed V and J ends, which lost 0 bases and 2 bases, there was a span of 21 bases. CDR3 length equals 20 residues. Germline V CDR1 and CDR2: SGHRS, YFSETQ.

This clonotype has more than one count but fewer than ten. The rearrangement uses TRBV5-4 and TRBJ2-1, with D perhaps being TRBD1 or TRBD2 (7 bases each). CDR3 length equals 17 residues. The V and J ends lost 0 bases and 7 bases respectively, with 20 bases between them. The V gene's germline CDR1 is SGHNT and CDR2 YYREEE (reference sequence). CDR3 sequence: CASSLDSGGADGNEQFF. CDR3 nucleotide sequence: TGTGCCAGCAGCTTGGACTCAGGGGGGGCCGATGGAAATGAGCAGTTCTTC.

This clonotype appeared many times. This sequence joins TRBV28 and TRBJ2-3; maybe TRBD1 (6 bases). This CDR3 has 13 amino acids. V was pared by 10 bases and J by 1 base, with 12 bases between. Germline V gene data show CDR1 as MDHEN and CDR2 as SYDVKM. CDR3 bases: TGTGCCATTGAGACAGGAGGCACAGATACGCAGTATTTT. Translated, it gives CAIETGGTDTQYF.

This chain links TRBV27 with TRBJ1-5; D is possibly TRBD1 (5 bases). The CDR3 contains 16 residues. The V and J ends lost 4 bases and 2 bases respectively, with 15 bases between them. Looked up from germline, CDR1 is MNHEY and CDR2 is SMNVEV (reference sequence). The CDR3 sequence is CASSSLTAKGNQPQHF. The CDR3 DNA reads TGTGCCAGCAGTTCACTGACAGCGAAAGGCAATCAGCCCCAGCATTTT.

V usage is TRBV28 and J usage is TRBJ2-3, with D hard to call. The CDR3 runs 14 residues. Germline values: CDR1 MDHEN, CDR2 SYDVKM. V was pared by 10 bases and J by 0 bases, with 14 bases between. CDR3 residues: CATELSPSTDTQYF. The CDR3 DNA sequence: TGTGCCACCGAGCTCTCGCCAAGCACAGATACGCAGTATTTT.

The rearrangement joins TRBV6-2 or TRBV6-3 to TRBJ2-7, with D hard to call. Trimming pared 6 bases from V and 0 bases from J, leaving 18 bases between. Germline CDR1 is MNHEY and CDR2 is SVGEGT. The CDR3 totals 16 residues. The CDR3 here is CASSTLADSSSYEQYF. The DNA of the CDR3 is TGTGCCAGCAGCACTCTGGCAGATTCAAGCTCCTACGAGCAGTACTTC.

J is TRBJ2-1 and V is TRBV20-1; maybe TRBD2 (5 bases). This CDR3 has 12 residues. The germline CDR1 and CDR2 sequences are DFQATT and SNEGSKA (reference sequence). V lost 0 bases to trimming and J lost 8 bases, with 8 bases between them. CDR3 amino acids: CSARDAGYEQFF. For the CDR3, the DNA is TGCAGTGCTAGAGATGCGGGTTATGAGCAGTTCTTC.

The chain joins TRBV15 to TRBJ2-5, with 7 bases aligning to TRBD2. Germline CDR1 reads LNHNV; CDR2 reads YYDKDF (reference sequence). This CDR3 has 17 amino acids. V dropped 4 bases and J dropped 0; count of bases not matched to a gene: 11. For the CDR3, the DNA is TGTGCCACCAGCATCGTTACTAGCGTGGGGTACCAAGAGACCCAGTACTTC. Translated, it gives CATSIVTSVGYQETQYF.

This clonotype was seen at least ten times. The CDR3 sequence: CASSSGGGWANEQFF. The CDR3 DNA reads TGTGCCAGCAGCTCTGGGGGGGGCTGGGCCAATGAGCAGTTCTTC. The chain joins TRBV7-2 to TRBJ2-1; the D gene is possibly TRBD2 (7 bases). Germline lookup yields CDR1 SGHTA and CDR2 FQGNSA. Trimming pared 4 bases from V and 6 bases from J, leaving 16 bases between. The CDR3 runs to 15 residues.

This clonotype was counted many times. This chain connects TRBV12-3 or TRBV12-4 to TRBJ1-4, with 10 bases aligning to TRBD1. CDR3 size: 14 residues. With 6 bases clipped from V and 7 bases from J, the junction kept 5 bases outside the gene matches. In DNA form, the CDR3 reads TGTGCCAGCAGCCCGGACAGGGGGAGTGAAAAACTGTTTTTT. Translated: CASSPDRGSEKLFF.

The sample holds many counts of this clonotype. The rearrangement uses TRBV28 and TRBJ1-4; the D is unclear. The CDR3 has 13 residues. V was trimmed by 6 bases and J by 5 bases, leaving 10 bases between them. The germline CDR1 and CDR2 sequences are MDHEN and SYDVKM. In DNA, the CDR3 is TGTGCCAGCAGCCCCCGGGCAAATGAAAAACTGTTTTTT. This translates into CASSPRANEKLFF.

The V call is TRBV24-1, the J call TRBJ2-3, with a weak D call TRBD2 (6 bases). The length of the CDR3 is 17 residues. Per germline, CDR1 KGHDR and CDR2 SFDVKD. V shed 5 bases and J shed 0 bases, with 17 bases lying between them. Written as DNA, the CDR3 is TGTGCCACCAGTGCCGTAGCGGACGGATACAGCACAGATACGCAGTATTTT. Protein product: CATSAVADGYSTDTQYF.

This clonotype was counted at least ten times. Its ends do not fully match the called genes, so a read error is possible. The chain uses TRBV5-1 and TRBJ2-7, with 8 bases matching TRBD1. Germline CDR1 reads SGHRS; CDR2 reads YFSETQ. The CDR3 has 14 residues. Here the CDR3 DNA reads TGCGCCAGCAGCTTGGAGGGACAGGAATACGAACAGTACTTC. It translates to CASSLEGQEYEQYF.

This clonotype was picked up many times. This chain uses TRBV27 with TRBJ1-1; 7 nucleotides line up with TRBD1. Germline loops: CDR1 MNHEY, CDR2 SMNVEV (reference sequence). The CDR3 spans 15 residues. The V and J ends lost 5 bases and 5 bases, in that order; junction bases with no gene match: 11. CDR3 DNA: TGTGCCAGCAGTCCGGTGGGACAGAAACGGACTGAAGCTTTCTTT. Translating it yields CASSPVGQKRTEAFF.

The chain links TRBV5-1 to TRBJ2-7; D unresolved. The V gene's germline CDR1 is SGHRS and CDR2 YFSETQ. V shed 0 bases and J shed 2 bases, with 6 bases lying between them. The CDR3 covers 13 residues. The CDR3 is CASSLADTYEQYF. The CDR3 nucleotides are TGCGCCAGCAGCTTGGCCGATACCTACGAGCAGTACTTC.

This clonotype was detected ten times or more. The chain carries TRBV24-1 and TRBJ2-7; 8 bases are a match to TRBD2. CDR1 is KGHDR and CDR2 is SFDVKD in the germline V gene. The CDR3 has 16 residues. Germline trimming cut 4 bases from V and 2 bases from J; bases unmatched to any gene: 9. As DNA, the CDR3 is TGTGCCACCAGTGACCGCGCTAGCGGGCCTACCTACGAGCAGTACTTC. Residues: CATSDRASGPTYEQYF.

This clonotype showed up just a few times. One end of the junction does not line up with germline, which may come from a read error. This rearrangement joins TRBV7-7 to TRBJ2-2; 7 bases map to TRBD1. The germline CDR1 and CDR2 sequences are SSHAT and FNYEAQ (reference sequence). This CDR3 spans 13 amino acids. CDR3 nucleotides: TGTGCTAGCAGCCACAGGGGTGGCGGGGAGCTGTTTTTT. This gives the protein CASSHRGGGELFF.

In nucleotides, the CDR3 is TGTGCCAGCAGTGAGTCGGTTTACAATGAGCAGTTCTTC. This translates into CASSESVYNEQFF. J is TRBJ2-1 and V is TRBV25-1; unclear D gene. The CDR3 is 13 residues long. Trimming shortened V by 3 bases and J by 4 bases, and 7 bases separated the two germline ends. Germline CDR1 MGHDK, CDR2 SYGVNS. The full variable domain, with the rest looked up from reference TRBV25-1 and TRBJ2-1, is EADIYQTPRYLVIGTGKKITLECSQTMGHDKMYWYQQDPGMELHLIHYSYGVNSTEKGDLSSESTVSRIRTEHFPLTLESARPSHTSQYLCASSESVYNEQFFGPGTRLTVL.

In its sample, this clonotype was seen a few times. This chain uses TRBV5-4 with TRBJ2-1; D is perhaps TRBD1 (5 bases). The germline V gene has CDR1 SGHNT and CDR2 YYREEE (reference sequence). V lost 1 base and J 0 bases, leaving 14 bases between the germline ends. This CDR3 is built from 17 residues. In DNA form, the CDR3 reads TGTGCCAGCAGCTTGAGGATTAGGACACTCTCCTACAATGAGCAGTTCTTC. Amino acids: CASSLRIRTLSYNEQFF.

The chain recombines TRBV12-3 or TRBV12-4 with TRBJ1-2, with D possibly TRBD1 on 5 matching bases. The CDR3 has 13 amino acids. V lost 3 bases and J 4 bases, leaving 9 bases between the germline ends. The CDR3 bases are TGTGCCAGCAGTTTTTCGGGGGTCTATGGCTACACCTTC. Translated, it gives CASSFSGVYGYTF.

This clonotype was recorded at least ten times. The chain uses TRBV7-7 and TRBJ2-1, with D maybe TRBD2 (5 bases). The CDR3 runs to 15 residues. Germline assignment: CDR1 SSHAT and CDR2 FNYEAQ (reference sequence). The V end was cut by 5 bases, the J end by 0 bases, with 11 bases between. CDR3 sequence: CASSQTGSSYNEQFF. The CDR3 nucleotides read TGTGCCAGCAGCCAGACGGGGAGCTCCTACAATGAGCAGTTCTTC.

This clonotype appeared many times. The chain uses TRBV12-3 or TRBV12-4 and TRBJ1-5, with TRBD1 matching 10 bases. The CDR3 loop spans 15 amino acids. J was trimmed by 2 bases and V by 5 bases; bases with no gene match: 3. CDR3 DNA sequence: TGTGCCAGCAGTCAGACAGGGGGCCGCAATCAGCCCCAGCATTTT. Its translation is CASSQTGGRNQPQHF.

This clonotype was observed a handful of times. The chain couples TRBV4-3 to TRBJ2-5; 8 nucleotides line up with TRBD2. Germline V gene lookup returns CDR1 LGHNA and CDR2 YSLEER. CDR3 length equals 15 residues. V was pared by 3 bases and J by 5 bases, with 8 bases of the junction left unmatched. CDR3 region: CASSQSRSGGETQYF. The CDR3 DNA reads TGCGCCAGCAGCCAGAGCCGGAGCGGGGGTGAGACCCAGTACTTC.

This rearrangement joins TRBV2 to TRBJ2-1; D gene ambiguous. V was pared by 3 bases and J by 2 bases, with 2 bases between. CDR1 and CDR2 from the germline V gene are SNHLY and FYNNEI. The CDR3 runs to 12 residues. CDR3 amino acids: CASSETYNEQFF. Here the CDR3 DNA reads TGTGCCAGCAGTGAGACCTACAATGAGCAGTTCTTC. Filled out from reference TRBV2 and TRBJ2-1, the complete variable domain reads EPEVTQTPSHQVTQMGQEVILRCVPISNHLYFYWYRQILGQKVEFLVSFYNNEISEKSEIFDDQFSVERPDGSNFTLKIRSTKLEDSAMYFCASSETYNEQFFGPGTRLTVL.

The chain is built from TRBV11-2 and TRBJ2-2; D is undetermined. V was clipped by 0 bases and J by 4 bases, with 6 bases between them. Germline-derived CDR1 and CDR2 are SGHAT and FQNNGV. This CDR3 has 14 amino acids. The CDR3 here is CASSLEGGTGELFF. As DNA, the CDR3 is TGTGCCAGCAGCTTAGAGGGTGGCACCGGGGAGCTGTTTTTT.

This clonotype has a count of ten or more. The chain combines TRBV27 with TRBJ1-5, with D unclear. CDR1 and CDR2 from the germline V gene are MNHEY and SMNVEV (reference sequence). CDR3 length: 13 residues. With 0 bases removed from V and 2 bases from J, the gap between germline ends came to 2 bases. The CDR3: CASSLSRNQPQHF. Written as DNA, the CDR3 is TGTGCCAGCAGTTTATCTCGCAATCAGCCCCAGCATTTT.

The rearrangement uses TRBV4-3 and TRBJ1-1; D remains ambiguous. The CDR3 spans 14 residues. Germline assignment: CDR1 LGHNA and CDR2 YSLEER. The ends were cut back, 0 bases at V and 4 bases at J, with 9 bases in the middle. CDR3 amino acids: CASSQDETGTEAFF. Written as DNA, the CDR3 is TGCGCCAGCAGCCAAGACGAGACGGGCACTGAAGCTTTCTTT.

V is TRBV27 and J is TRBJ2-7; D tentatively fits TRBD1 or TRBD2 (5 bases each). This CDR3 spans 16 amino acids. CDR1 and CDR2 (germline): MNHEY, SMNVEV (reference sequence). V dropped 4 bases and J dropped 2 bases, with 18 bases sitting between them. The CDR3 loop is CASSSLPRQGPYEQYF. The CDR3 DNA reads TGTGCCAGCAGTTCCCTCCCCCGGCAGGGACCCTACGAGCAGTACTTC.

The J gene is TRBJ2-6, the V gene TRBV12-3 or TRBV12-4; maybe TRBD2 (6 bases). The V and J ends lost 4 bases and 1 base respectively, with 14 bases between them. The CDR3 is made up of 17 amino acids. This CDR3 is CASSSSLAVSGANVLTF. The CDR3 DNA reads TGTGCCAGCAGTTCGAGTTTAGCGGTGTCTGGGGCCAACGTCCTGACTTTC.